The present T cell receptor beta chain was sequenced within a study of OX40 agonist ivuxolimab in advanced cancers. About the study: Partial responses were achieved by three patients: one hepatocellular carcinoma, two cutaneous melanoma.

Study findings and constraints: People who partly responded at 0.1-3.0 mg/kg had some of the least clonal expansion seen. CD8+ T cells averaged more expanded clones than CD4+.

Clones were sequenced by immunoSEQ multiplex PCR, and TCRdb holds only the in-frame ones, with some missing. The table lists tens of thousands of clones, approximately 80% of them singletons. With respect to this clone: Its target is unknown.

V lost 4 bases and J lost 4, with 13 bases in between. CDR3 size: 14 residues. Germline CDR1 reads MNHEY; CDR2 reads SMNVEV (reference sequence). Sequenced here: CD4+ or CD8+ T cells sorted from blood, sampled in a trial of the OX40 agonist ivuxolimab. The source of this sequence is an adult with an advanced solid tumor such as melanoma, head and neck, liver or kidney cancer. This sequence joins TRBV27 and TRBJ1-1; D may be TRBD1 (5 bases). The CDR3 nucleotides read TGTGCCAGCAGTTATAAGGGAGGGACCACTGAAGCTTTCTTT. This gives the protein CASSYKGGTTEAFF.